This TCR beta chain is drawn from a study of blood T cell repertoires in COVID-19. Assignments of participants to cohorts depended upon their own reported clinical history. Germline-derived CDR1 and CDR2 are DFQATT and SNEGSKA (reference sequence). V shed 3 bases and J shed 3 bases, with 14 bases lying between them. This CDR3 has 14 residues. The table came from immunoSEQ multiplex PCR; TCRdb's copy has only in-frame clones and leaves some out. The sample consists of 250,000 to 300,000 clones, 70% to 90% of them appearing once. The clonotype originates from a woman aged 45 to 65 who had recovered from COVID-19. Sample: PBMCs or T cells enriched from blood (not recorded which). The V gene is TRBV20-1, the J gene TRBJ1-1; D possibly corresponds to TRBD1 (6 bases). CDR3 protein: CSASSGGWYTEAFF. The CDR3 coding sequence is TGCAGTGCTAGTTCGGGGGGCTGGTACACTGAAGCTTTCTTT.